The next 2 T cell receptor beta chains were all read from a single sample in a study of shared clonotypes between healthy human individuals. The repertoire was sequenced with immunoSEQ multiplex PCR; TCRdb's copy has only in-frame clones and lacks some. The table includes around 2.1 million clones, nearly 97% detected once. Sequencing was performed on naive CD4+ T cells sorted from blood. Described subset: CD45RA+ positively selected. The receptors were sampled from a man aged 18 to 29 in good health.

J is TRBJ1-5 and V is TRBV7-2; 9 nucleotides match TRBD1. CDR1 is SGHTA and CDR2 is FQGNSA in the germline V gene. With V trimmed by 5 bases and J by 0 bases, 11 bases remained unmatched. The CDR3 loop spans 18 amino acids. CDR3 region: CASSPQGQGPYSNQPQHF. DNA of the CDR3: TGTGCCAGCAGCCCGCAGGGACAGGGACCCTATAGCAATCAGCCCCAGCATTTT.

This clone showed up just a few times. This may come from a read error, since a much larger clone is one base off. In the same sample, other DNA sequences code for this CDR3. The rearrangement joins TRBV11-2 to TRBJ2-5, with D uncertain. The V end lost 1 base, the J end lost 5 bases, and 2 bases lay between the germline ends. This CDR3 region has 11 residues. Germline V lookup: CDR1 SGHAT, CDR2 FQNNGV. CDR3 in amino acids: CASSLVETQYF. The CDR3 DNA reads TGTGCCAGCAGCTTAGTGGAGACCCAGTACTTC.